This TCR beta chain was recorded in a study of T cell repertoires in cytomegalovirus infection. General observations from the study: Predominance within the ex vivo response was attributable to HLA-C-restricted CMV-specific TCR beta clonotypes. Of the TCR beta families, the public ones yielded a cumulative frequency that identified carriers of CMV plus the relevant HLA.

As concerns this clonotype: Its antigen is not known.

MiXCR was run by TCRdb on the reads, yielding one entry per CDR3 protein. Of 300,000 to 450,000 distinct CDR3 sequences in the sample, over 15% were seen once. The sample was PBMCs. This TCR was recovered from a human donor in good health (CMV status not recorded). Some clones in this sample may be carry-over from other donors' samples.

The CDR3 DNA reads TGTGCCAGCAGTTTCGGGGTGGGGGGGCAGAGGGGGGATGAGCAGTTCTTC. It translates to CASSFGVGGQRGDEQFF. V usage is TRBV12-3 or TRBV12-4 and J usage is TRBJ2-1; possibly TRBD2 for D (7 bases). Trimming shortened V by 3 bases and J by 8 bases, and 23 bases separated the two germline ends. The CDR3 spans 17 residues.